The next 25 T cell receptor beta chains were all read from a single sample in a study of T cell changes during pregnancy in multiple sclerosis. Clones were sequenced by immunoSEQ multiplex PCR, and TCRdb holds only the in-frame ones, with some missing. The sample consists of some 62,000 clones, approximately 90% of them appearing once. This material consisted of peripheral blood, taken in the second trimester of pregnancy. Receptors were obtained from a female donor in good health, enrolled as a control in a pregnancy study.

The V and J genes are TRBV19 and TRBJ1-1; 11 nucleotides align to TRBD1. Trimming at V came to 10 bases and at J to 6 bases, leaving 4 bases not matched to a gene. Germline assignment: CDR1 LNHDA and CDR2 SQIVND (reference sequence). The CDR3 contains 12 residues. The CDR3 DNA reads TGTGCCACTGGACAGGGGGCTGCTGAAGCTTTCTTT. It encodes CATGQGAAEAFF.

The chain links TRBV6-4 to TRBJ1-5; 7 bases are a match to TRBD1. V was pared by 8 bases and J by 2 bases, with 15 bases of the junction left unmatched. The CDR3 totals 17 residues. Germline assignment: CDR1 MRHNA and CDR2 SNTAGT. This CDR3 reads CASPKGQNNCRNQPQHF. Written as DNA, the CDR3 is TGTGCCAGCCCGAAGGGACAGAATAACTGCCGCAATCAGCCCCAGCATTTT.

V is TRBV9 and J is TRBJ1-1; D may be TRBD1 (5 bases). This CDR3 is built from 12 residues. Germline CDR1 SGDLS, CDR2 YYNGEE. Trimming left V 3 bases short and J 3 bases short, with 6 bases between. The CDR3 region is CASSGGDTEAFF. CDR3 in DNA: TGTGCCAGCAGCGGGGGGGACACTGAAGCTTTCTTT.

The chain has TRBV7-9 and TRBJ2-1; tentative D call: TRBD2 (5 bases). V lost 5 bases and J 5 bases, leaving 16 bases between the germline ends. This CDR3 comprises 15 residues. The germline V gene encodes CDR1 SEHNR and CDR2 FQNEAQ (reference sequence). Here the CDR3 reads CASSVGVSGDNEQFF. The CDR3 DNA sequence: TGTGCCAGCAGCGTGGGAGTGAGCGGAGACAATGAGCAGTTCTTC.

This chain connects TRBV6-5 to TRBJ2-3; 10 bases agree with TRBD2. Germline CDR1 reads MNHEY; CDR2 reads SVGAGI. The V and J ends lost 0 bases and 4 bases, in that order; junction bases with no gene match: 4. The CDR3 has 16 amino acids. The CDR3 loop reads CASSYSLAGAPDTQYF. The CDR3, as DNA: TGTGCCAGCAGTTACTCTCTAGCGGGGGCCCCAGATACGCAGTATTTT.

The CDR3 DNA sequence: TGTGCCAGCAGTCCCCGGCGGGCTGGTGGCTACACCTTC. It is translated as CASSPRRAGGYTF. V gene TRBV27 combines with J gene TRBJ1-2, with D unresolved. Trimming took off 5 bases at V and 7 bases at J, with 14 bases between the two ends. Germline CDR1 MNHEY, CDR2 SMNVEV (reference sequence). The CDR3 extends over 13 amino acids.

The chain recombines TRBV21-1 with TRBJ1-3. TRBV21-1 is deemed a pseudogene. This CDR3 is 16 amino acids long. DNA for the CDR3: TGTGCCAGCAGCCCTAGAGGAGCAACCTCTGGAAACACCATATATTTT. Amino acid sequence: CASSPRGATSGNTIYF.

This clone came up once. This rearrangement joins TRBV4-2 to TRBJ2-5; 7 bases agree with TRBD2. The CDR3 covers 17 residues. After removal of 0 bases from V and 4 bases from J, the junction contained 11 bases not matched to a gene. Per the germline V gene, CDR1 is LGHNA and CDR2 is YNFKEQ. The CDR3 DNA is TGTGCCAGCAGCCAAGATCTGAGCGGGGTAGGCCGAGAGACCCAGTACTTC. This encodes CASSQDLSGVGRETQYF.

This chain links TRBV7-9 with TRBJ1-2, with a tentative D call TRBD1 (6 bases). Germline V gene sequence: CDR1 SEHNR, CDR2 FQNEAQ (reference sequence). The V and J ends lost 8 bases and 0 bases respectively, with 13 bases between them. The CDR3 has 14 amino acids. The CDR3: CASVPGHPNYGYTF. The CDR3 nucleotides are TGTGCCAGCGTACCGGGACACCCTAACTATGGCTACACCTTC.

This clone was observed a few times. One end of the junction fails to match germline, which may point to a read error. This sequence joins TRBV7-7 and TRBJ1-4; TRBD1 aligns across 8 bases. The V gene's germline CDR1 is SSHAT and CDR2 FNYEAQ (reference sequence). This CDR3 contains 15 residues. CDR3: CASSPQQGANEKLFF. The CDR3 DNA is TGTGCTAGCAGCCCCCAACAGGGGGCTAATGAAAAACTGTTTTTT.

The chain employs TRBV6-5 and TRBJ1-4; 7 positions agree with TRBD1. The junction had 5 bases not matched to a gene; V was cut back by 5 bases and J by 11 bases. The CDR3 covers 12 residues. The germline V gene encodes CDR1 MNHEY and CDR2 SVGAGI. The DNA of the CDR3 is TGTGCCAGCAGTCCGCCGACAGGGAAACTGTTTTTT. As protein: CASSPPTGKLFF.

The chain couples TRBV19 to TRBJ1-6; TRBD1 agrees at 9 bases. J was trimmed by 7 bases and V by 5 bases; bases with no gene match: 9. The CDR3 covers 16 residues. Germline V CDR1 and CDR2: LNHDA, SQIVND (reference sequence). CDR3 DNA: TGTGCCAGTAGTCCTTGGACAGGGGCGGTCAATTCACCCCTCCACTTT. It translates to CASSPWTGAVNSPLHF.

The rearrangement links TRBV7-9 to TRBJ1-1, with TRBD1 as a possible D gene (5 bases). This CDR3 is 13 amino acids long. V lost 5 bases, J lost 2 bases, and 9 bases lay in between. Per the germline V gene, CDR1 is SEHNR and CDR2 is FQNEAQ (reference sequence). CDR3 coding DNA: TGTGCCAGCAGCGCGCAGGGAAACACTGAAGCTTTCTTT. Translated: CASSAQGNTEAFF.

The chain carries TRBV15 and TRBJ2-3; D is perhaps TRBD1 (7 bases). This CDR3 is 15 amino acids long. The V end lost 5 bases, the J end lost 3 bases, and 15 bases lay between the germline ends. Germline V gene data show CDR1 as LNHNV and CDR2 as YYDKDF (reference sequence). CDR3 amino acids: CATSWGAGGTDTQYF. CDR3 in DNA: TGTGCCACCAGCTGGGGGGCAGGGGGTACAGATACGCAGTATTTT.

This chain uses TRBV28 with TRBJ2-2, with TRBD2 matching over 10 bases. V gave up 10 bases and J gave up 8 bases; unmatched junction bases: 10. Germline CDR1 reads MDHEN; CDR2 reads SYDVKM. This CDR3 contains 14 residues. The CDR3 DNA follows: TGTGCCACCAGAAGCGGGGGGGCGATAGGGGAGCTGTTTTTT. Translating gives CATRSGGAIGELFF.

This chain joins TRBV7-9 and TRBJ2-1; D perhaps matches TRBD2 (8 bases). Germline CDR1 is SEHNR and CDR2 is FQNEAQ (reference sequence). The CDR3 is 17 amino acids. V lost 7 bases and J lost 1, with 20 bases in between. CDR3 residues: CASNGGDRLLSYNEQFF. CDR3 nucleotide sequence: TGTGCCAGCAACGGGGGGGACAGACTATTGTCCTACAATGAGCAGTTCTTC.

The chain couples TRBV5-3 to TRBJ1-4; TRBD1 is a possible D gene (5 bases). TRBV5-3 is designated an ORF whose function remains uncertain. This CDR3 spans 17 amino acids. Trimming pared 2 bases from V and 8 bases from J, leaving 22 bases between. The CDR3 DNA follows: TGTGCCAGAAGCTTTGGGACGGGGGGAGGACGCCCGGAAAAACTGTTTTTT. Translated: CARSFGTGGGRPEKLFF.

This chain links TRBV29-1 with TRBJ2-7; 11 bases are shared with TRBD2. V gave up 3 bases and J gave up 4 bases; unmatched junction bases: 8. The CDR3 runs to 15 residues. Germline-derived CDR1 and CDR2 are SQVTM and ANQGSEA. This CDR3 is CSVEGGTSGDYEQYF. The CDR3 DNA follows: TGCAGCGTTGAGGGGGGGACTAGCGGAGATTACGAGCAGTACTTC.

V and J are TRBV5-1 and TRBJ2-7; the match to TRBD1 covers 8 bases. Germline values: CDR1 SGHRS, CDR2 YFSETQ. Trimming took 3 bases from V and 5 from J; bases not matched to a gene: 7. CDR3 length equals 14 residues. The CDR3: CASSWDRTVNEQYF. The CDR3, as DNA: TGCGCCAGCAGCTGGGACAGGACGGTCAACGAGCAGTACTTC.

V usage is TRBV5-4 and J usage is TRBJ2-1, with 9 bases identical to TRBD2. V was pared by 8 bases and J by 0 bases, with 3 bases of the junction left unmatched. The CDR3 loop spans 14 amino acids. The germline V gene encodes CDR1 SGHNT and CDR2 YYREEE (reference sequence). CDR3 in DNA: TGTGCCAGTTATAGCGGGAGCTCCTACAATGAGCAGTTCTTC. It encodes CASYSGSSYNEQFF.

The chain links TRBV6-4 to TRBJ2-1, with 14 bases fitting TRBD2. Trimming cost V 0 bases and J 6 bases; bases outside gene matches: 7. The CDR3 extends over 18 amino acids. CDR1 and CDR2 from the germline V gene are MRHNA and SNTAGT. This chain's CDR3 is CASSDSREGLAGVNEQFF. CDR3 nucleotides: TGTGCCAGCAGTGACTCCCGGGAGGGACTAGCGGGAGTCAATGAGCAGTTCTTC.

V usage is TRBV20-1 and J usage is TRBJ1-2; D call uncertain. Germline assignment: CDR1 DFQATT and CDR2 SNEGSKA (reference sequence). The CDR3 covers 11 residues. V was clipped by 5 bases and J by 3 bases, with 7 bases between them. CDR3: CSAGRDYGYTF. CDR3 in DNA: TGCAGTGCTGGGCGGGACTATGGCTACACCTTC.

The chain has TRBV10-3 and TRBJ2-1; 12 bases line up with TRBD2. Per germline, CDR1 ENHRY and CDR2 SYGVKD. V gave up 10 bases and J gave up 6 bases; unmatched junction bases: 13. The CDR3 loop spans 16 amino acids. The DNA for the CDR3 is TGTGCCAGTCATTTCCTAGCGGGGGGGCCCGGCAATGAGCAGTTCTTC. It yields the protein CASHFLAGGPGNEQFF.

The CDR3 DNA reads TGTGCCAGCAGTGAATTCCGGACAGGGGTCACCGGGGAGCTGTTTTTT. It translates to CASSEFRTGVTGELFF. The V and J genes are TRBV25-1 and TRBJ2-2; TRBD1 aligns across 9 bases. The CDR3 extends over 16 amino acids. The V gene's germline CDR1 is MGHDK and CDR2 SYGVNS. The trim removed 1 base at V and 4 bases at J, leaving 4 bases unmatched.

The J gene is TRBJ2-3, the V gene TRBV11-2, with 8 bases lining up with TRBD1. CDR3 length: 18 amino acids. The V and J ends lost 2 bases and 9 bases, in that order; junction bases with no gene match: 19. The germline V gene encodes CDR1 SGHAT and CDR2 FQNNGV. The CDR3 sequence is CASSLITCSQGDQCTQYF. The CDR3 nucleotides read TGTGCCAGCAGCTTAATTACGTGTTCACAGGGGGACCAATGCACGCAGTATTTT.